What follows are 5 T cell receptor beta chains derived from one specimen sequenced in a study of blood T cell repertoires in COVID-19. The repertoire was sequenced with immunoSEQ multiplex PCR; TCRdb's copy has only in-frame clones and lacks some. Of approximately 74,000 clones listed, 70% to 90% are singletons. Sequencing input: peripheral blood. The receptors derive from a woman of 80 years or more with active or convalescent COVID-19.

This chain connects TRBV6-2 or TRBV6-3 to TRBJ2-3, with 7 bases fitting TRBD2. V was pared by 5 bases and J by 3 bases, with 8 bases of the junction left unmatched. This CDR3 has 15 amino acids. CDR1 is MNHEY, CDR2 SVGEGT, per germline. CDR3 coding DNA: TGTGCCAGCAGTCGACCGGGACTAAAAACAGATACGCAGTATTTT. Translating gives CASSRPGLKTDTQYF.

This chain connects TRBV29-1 to TRBJ2-2; 14 nucleotides agree with TRBD2. The junction had 10 bases not matched to a gene; V was cut back by 7 bases and J by 3 bases. Germline V CDR1 and CDR2: SQVTM, ANQGSEA. The CDR3 runs 17 residues. CDR3 amino acids: CSGFGLAGGRDTGELFF. For the CDR3, the DNA is TGCAGCGGGTTTGGACTAGCGGGGGGCCGGGACACCGGGGAGCTGTTTTTT.

The rearrangement uses TRBV27 and TRBJ2-7, with D unresolved. From germline, CDR1 is MNHEY and CDR2 SMNVEV (reference sequence). V was shortened by 6 bases and J by 2 bases, with 5 bases between the two germline ends. The CDR3 runs to 11 residues. The CDR3 loop reads CASRGAYEQYF. CDR3 in DNA: TGTGCCAGCAGGGGCGCCTACGAGCAGTACTTC.

The chain is built from TRBV27 and TRBJ1-6, with D maybe TRBD1 (5 bases). Germline V gene lookup returns CDR1 MNHEY and CDR2 SMNVEV (reference sequence). This CDR3 has 12 residues. Trimming pared 9 bases from V and 10 bases from J, leaving 13 bases between. The CDR3 loop is CASWEGRSPLHF. For the CDR3, the DNA is TGTGCCAGTTGGGAGGGGAGATCACCCCTCCACTTT.

The V call is TRBV7-6, the J call TRBJ1-3, with unresolved D. The CDR3 has 14 amino acids. Germline CDR1 reads SGHVS; CDR2 reads FNYEAQ. The V end lost 5 bases, the J end lost 3 bases, and 11 bases lay between the germline ends. In DNA, the CDR3 is TGTGCCAGCAGCCCCTGGGAGGGTGGAAACACCATATATTTT. The encoded protein is CASSPWEGGNTIYF. The full variable domain, in which reference TRBV7-6 and TRBJ1-3 provide the parts outside the CDR3, is GAGVSQSPRYKVTKRGQDVALRCDPISGHVSLYWYRQALGQGPEFLTYFNYEAQQDKSGLPNDRFSAERPEGSISTLTIQRTEQRDSAMYRCASSPWEGGNTIYFGEGSWLTVV.